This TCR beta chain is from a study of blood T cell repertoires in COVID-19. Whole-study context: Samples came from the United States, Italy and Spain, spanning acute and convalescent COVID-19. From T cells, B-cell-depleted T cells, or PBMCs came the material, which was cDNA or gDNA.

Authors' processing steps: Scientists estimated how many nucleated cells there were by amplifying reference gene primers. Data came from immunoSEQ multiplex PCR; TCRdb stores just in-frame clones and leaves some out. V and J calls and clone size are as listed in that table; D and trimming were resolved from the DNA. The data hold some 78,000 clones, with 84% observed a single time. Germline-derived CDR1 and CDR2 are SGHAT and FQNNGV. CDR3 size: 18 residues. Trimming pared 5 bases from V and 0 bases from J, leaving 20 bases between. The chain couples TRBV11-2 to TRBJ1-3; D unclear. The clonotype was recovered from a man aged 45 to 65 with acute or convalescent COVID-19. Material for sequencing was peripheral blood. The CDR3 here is CASSATPTGRASGNTIYF. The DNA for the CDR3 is TGTGCCAGCAGCGCAACCCCCACGGGGAGAGCCTCTGGAAACACCATATATTTT.